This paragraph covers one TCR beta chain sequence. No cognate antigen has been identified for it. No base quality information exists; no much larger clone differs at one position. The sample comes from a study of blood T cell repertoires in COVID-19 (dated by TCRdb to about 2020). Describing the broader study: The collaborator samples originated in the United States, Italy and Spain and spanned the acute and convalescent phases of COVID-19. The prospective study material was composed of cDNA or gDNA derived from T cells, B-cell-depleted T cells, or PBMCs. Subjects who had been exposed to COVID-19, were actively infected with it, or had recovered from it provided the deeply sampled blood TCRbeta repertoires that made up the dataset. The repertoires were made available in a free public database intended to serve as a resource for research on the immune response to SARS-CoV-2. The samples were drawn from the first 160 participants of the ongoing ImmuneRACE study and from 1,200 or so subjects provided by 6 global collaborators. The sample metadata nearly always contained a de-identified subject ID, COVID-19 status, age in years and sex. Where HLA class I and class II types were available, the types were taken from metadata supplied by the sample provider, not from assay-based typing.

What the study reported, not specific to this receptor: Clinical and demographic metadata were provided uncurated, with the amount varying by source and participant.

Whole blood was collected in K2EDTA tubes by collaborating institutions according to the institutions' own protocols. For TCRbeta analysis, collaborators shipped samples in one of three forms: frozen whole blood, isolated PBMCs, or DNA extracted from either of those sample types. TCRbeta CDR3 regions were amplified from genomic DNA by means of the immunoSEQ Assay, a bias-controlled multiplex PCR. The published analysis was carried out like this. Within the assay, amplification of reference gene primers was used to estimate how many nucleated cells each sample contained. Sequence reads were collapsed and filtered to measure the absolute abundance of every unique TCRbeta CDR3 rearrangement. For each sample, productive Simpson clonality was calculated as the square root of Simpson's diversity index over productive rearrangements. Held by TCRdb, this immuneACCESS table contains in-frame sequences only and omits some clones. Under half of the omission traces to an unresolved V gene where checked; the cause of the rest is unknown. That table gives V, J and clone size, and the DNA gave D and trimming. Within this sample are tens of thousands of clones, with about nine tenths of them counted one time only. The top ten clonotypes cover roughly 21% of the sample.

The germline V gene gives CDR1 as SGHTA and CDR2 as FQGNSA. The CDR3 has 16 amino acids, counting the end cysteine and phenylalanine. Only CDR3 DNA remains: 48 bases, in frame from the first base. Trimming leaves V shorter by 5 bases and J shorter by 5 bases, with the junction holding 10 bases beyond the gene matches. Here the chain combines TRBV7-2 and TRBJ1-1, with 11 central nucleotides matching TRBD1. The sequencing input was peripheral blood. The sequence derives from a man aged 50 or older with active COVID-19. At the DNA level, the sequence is TGTGCCAGCAGCAGATGGACAGGGGGCGCTCGAACTGAAGCTTTCTTT. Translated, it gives CASSRWTGGARTEAFF.